This T cell receptor beta chain is from a study of T cell clones after liver transplantation. Study-level information: Liver transplant recipients had immunosuppression withdrawal attempted within 2 years. TCRbeta sequencing after a pre-transplant mixed lymphocyte reaction identified graft-donor-reactive clones, later tracked in post-transplant blood. Until 12-24 months post-transplant, subjects got standard immunosuppression and no induction.

Study results and limitations: The donor-reactive repertoire was only partly measurable in two subjects, lacking donor cells.

With respect to this clone: No antigen is known for it.

Clones were sequenced by immunoSEQ multiplex PCR, and TCRdb holds only the in-frame ones, with some missing. This sample carries tens of thousands of clones, 80% of them seen once, and the ten largest clones take approximately 0.81%. This receptor was obtained from a human patient who received a liver transplant. Some T cells here may be from the graft donor. The sequencing used CD4+ T cells from blood, collected 12 months after liver transplant.

The CDR3 here is CASSPSTGGQETQYF. Here the CDR3 DNA reads TGTGCCAGCTCACCCTCGACAGGGGGGCAAGAGACCCAGTACTTC. The chain has TRBV18 and TRBJ2-5, with 9 bases aligning to TRBD1. Germline V gives CDR1 KGHSH, CDR2 LQKENI. The trim removed 3 bases at V and 2 bases at J, leaving 4 bases unmatched. This CDR3 is built from 15 residues.